This T cell receptor (beta chain) was observed in a study of identical twins. The length of the CDR3 is 14 residues. Germline V gene sequence: CDR1 SGHTA, CDR2 FQGNSA. Trimming removed 4 bases from V and 4 bases from J, with 13 bases in between. TCRdb itself ran the 5' RACE reads through MiXCR, one entry per CDR3 protein. The sample consists of 200,000 to 300,000 distinct CDR3 sequences, approximately 7.3% of them appearing once. Another study also made use of these data, one on yellow fever vaccine responses in identical twins.

Material for sequencing was CD8+ T cells sorted from blood. The TCR sequence derives from a woman under 30 in good health. The chain joins TRBV7-2 to TRBJ2-5, with D perhaps given as TRBD1 or TRBD2 (6 bases each). The CDR3 reads CASSYGGPRETQYF. DNA for the CDR3: TGTGCCAGCAGCTATGGGGGGCCCCGAGAGACCCAGTACTTC.